A single sample is the source of the 21 T cell receptor beta chains below, sequenced in a study of monozygotic twins with inflammatory bowel disease. TCRdb reworked the 5' RACE reads into one entry per CDR3 protein, no DNA. The specimen's table records around 450,000 distinct CDR3 sequences. The sequencing input was blood. These receptors were obtained from a human donor with ulcerative colitis or Crohn's disease, or a healthy co-twin of an affected twin (not recorded which).

The V and J genes are TRBV11-3 and TRBJ2-3; the D gene TCRdb calls, TRBD2, cannot be checked with no DNA. This CDR3 is 16 amino acids long. The germline CDR1 and CDR2 sequences are SGHNT and YENEEA. The chain's CDR3 is CASSLGSGSALDTQYF.

This chain links TRBV3-1 with TRBJ1-1. Germline V gives CDR1 LGHDT, CDR2 YNNKEL (reference sequence). The CDR3 length is 13 residues. CDR3 sequence: CASSDVAGTEAFF.

This rearrangement joins TRBV18 to TRBJ2-1; TCRdb reports TRBD2, a call that lacks DNA to check it against. From germline, CDR1 is KGHSH and CDR2 LQKENI. The CDR3 consists of 15 residues. The CDR3: CASSPGTSGMGEQFF.

The chain has TRBV5-6 and TRBJ2-1; TCRdb indicates TRBD2, and absent DNA this call remains unverified. The germline V gene encodes CDR1 SGHDT and CDR2 YYEEEE. This CDR3 is 15 amino acids long. The CDR3 sequence is CASSWGTRENNEQFF.

The chain recombines TRBV20-1 with TRBJ2-1; TCRdb's D call of TRBD2 is untestable without DNA. CDR1 and CDR2 from the germline V gene are DFQATT and SNEGSKA (reference sequence). The CDR3 totals 14 residues. This chain's CDR3 is CSARASGAYNEQFF.

V is TRBV7-2 and J is TRBJ2-2. Germline V gives CDR1 SGHTA, CDR2 FQGNSA. This CDR3 spans 14 amino acids. The CDR3 protein is CASSFGSNTGELFF. The entire variable domain, with the rest obtained from reference TRBV7-2 and TRBJ2-2, is as follows: GAGVSQSPSNKVTEKGKDVELRCDPISGHTALYWYRQSLGQGLEFLIYFQGNSAPDKSGLPSDRFSAERTGGSVSTLTIQRTQQEDSAVYLCASSFGSNTGELFFGEGSRLTVL.

The V and J genes are TRBV5-1 and TRBJ2-2; the TCRdb D gene call, TRBD1, has no DNA to confirm it. The CDR3 has 16 amino acids. Germline V gene sequence: CDR1 SGHRS, CDR2 YFSETQ. CDR3 in amino acids: CASSFRTGTTTGELFF.

This chain joins TRBV21-1 and TRBJ1-6; with no DNA, the TCRdb D assignment of TRBD1 cannot be verified. TRBV21-1 is reported as a pseudogene. The CDR3 totals 17 residues. The CDR3 spells CASSSNPDEGYNSPLHF.

The V and J genes are TRBV21-1 and TRBJ2-5; checking the TCRdb D call of TRBD1 is not possible without DNA. TRBV21-1 is a pseudogene locus. CDR3 length equals 16 residues. CDR3 amino acids: CASSNPGPPDQETQYF.

The CDR3 is CSVEEYRGEAFF. The chain uses TRBV29-1 and TRBJ1-1. The CDR3 is 12 amino acids. Germline loops: CDR1 SQVTM, CDR2 ANQGSEA. Variable domain in full (rest from reference TRBV29-1 and TRBJ1-1): SAVISQKPSRDICQRGTSLTIQCQVDSQVTMMFWYRQQPGQSLTLIATANQGSEATYESGFVIDKFPISRPNLTFSTLTVSNMSPEDSSIYLCSVEEYRGEAFFGQGTRLTVV.

The gene calls are TRBV6-5 and TRBJ2-3; the TRBD1 assignment by TCRdb is unverifiable without DNA. Germline V gene sequence: CDR1 MNHEY, CDR2 SVGAGI. The CDR3 covers 16 residues. The CDR3: CASSYSTGVNADTQYF.

This chain links TRBV12-3 or TRBV12-4 with TRBJ2-1. CDR3 size: 14 residues. Here the CDR3 reads CASTDLEVYNEQFF.

V and J are TRBV4-3 and TRBJ1-1; there is no DNA to check the TCRdb D call of TRBD1. Per germline, CDR1 LGHNA and CDR2 YSLEER. The CDR3 is 14 amino acids. CDR3 in amino acids: CASSQAGVAREAFF.

V usage is TRBV18 and J usage is TRBJ2-1; TCRdb reports TRBD2, a call that lacks DNA to check it against. CDR3 length: 15 residues. In germline, CDR1 is KGHSH, CDR2 LQKENI. Here the CDR3 reads CASSPGPRLRNEQFF.

V usage is TRBV12-3 or TRBV12-4 and J usage is TRBJ2-7; TCRdb lists TRBD1, though no DNA is available to test this call. The CDR3 covers 15 residues. The CDR3 loop is CASSFDRSSSYEQYF.

The rearrangement uses TRBV4-1 and TRBJ1-4; TCRdb names TRBD1, which stays unverified in the absence of DNA. The CDR3 spans 16 residues. Germline V gene lookup returns CDR1 MGHRA and CDR2 YSYEKL. CDR3 sequence: CASSPLNGRGDEKLFF.

The CDR3 sequence: CASSLNSNYEQYF. The V gene is TRBV5-1, the J gene TRBJ2-7. The CDR3 is 13 amino acids. The germline V gene has CDR1 SGHRS and CDR2 YFSETQ.

This sequence joins TRBV6-1 and TRBJ1-2; the TRBD1 assignment by TCRdb is unverifiable without DNA. CDR1 is MNHNS, CDR2 SASEGT, per germline. The length of the CDR3 is 13 residues. The CDR3 sequence is CASRPGANYGYTF.

The V call is TRBV20-1, the J call TRBJ2-7; TCRdb's D call, TRBD2, is unchecked because there is no DNA. Germline V gene data show CDR1 as DFQATT and CDR2 as SNEGSKA (reference sequence). The CDR3 sequence is 15 residues long. This CDR3 reads CSAAGLAGAPYEQYF.

This chain connects TRBV12-3 or TRBV12-4 to TRBJ2-4; TCRdb designates TRBD1, a call that cannot be tested without DNA. This CDR3 contains 17 residues. The CDR3: CASSLRGFGRAKNIQYF.

The genes are TRBV4-1 and TRBJ1-1. The CDR3 consists of 13 residues. The germline CDR1 and CDR2 sequences are MGHRA and YSYEKL. The CDR3: CASRPGGFAEAFF.